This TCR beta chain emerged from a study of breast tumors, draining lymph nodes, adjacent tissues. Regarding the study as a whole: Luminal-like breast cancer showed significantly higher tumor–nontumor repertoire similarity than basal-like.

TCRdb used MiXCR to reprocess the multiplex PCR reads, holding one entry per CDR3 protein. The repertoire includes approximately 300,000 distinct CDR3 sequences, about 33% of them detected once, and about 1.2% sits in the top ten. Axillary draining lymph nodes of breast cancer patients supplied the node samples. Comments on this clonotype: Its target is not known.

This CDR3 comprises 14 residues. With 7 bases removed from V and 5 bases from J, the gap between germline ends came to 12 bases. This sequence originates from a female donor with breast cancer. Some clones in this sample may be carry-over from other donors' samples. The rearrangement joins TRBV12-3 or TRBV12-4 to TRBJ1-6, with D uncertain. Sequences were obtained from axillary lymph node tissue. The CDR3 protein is CASNFGGNNSPLHF. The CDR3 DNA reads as TGTGCCAGCAATTTCGGCGGTAATAATTCACCCCTCCACTTT.